This TCR beta chain was recorded in a study of naive and memory T cell subsets (TCRdb year 2017). Describing the broader study: The study applied an open-source, UMI-based TCR alpha and beta sequencing pipeline to sorted naive and memory peripheral blood T cell subsets. RNA was DNase-treated and reverse transcribed with TCR constant-region primers, mostly using SuperScript III. IgG serology results and the functional CMV T cell responses were in complete agreement.

This clonotype was found many times. Its antigen is not yet known. Per-nucleotide qualities are absent, and no much larger clonotype sits a single base away. The germline V gene (reference sequence) yields DFQATT for CDR1 and SNEGSKA for CDR2. Relative to germline, V is missing 5 bases and J is missing 2 bases, with 6 bases of the junction outside any gene match. Taken from cysteine to phenylalanine, the CDR3 has 14 residues. This entry keeps only the CDR3 DNA: 42 bases, framed from base 1. Overall study results and their limits: No ground truth was available to validate the repertoire findings for the naive and memory subsets. A few larger clonotypes were present in naive repertoires, especially CD8 naive repertoires, and these clonotypes were possibly memory cells re-expressing CD45RA. In both CD4 and CD8 cells, a rise in Gini index and a fall in Shannon and inverse Simpson diversity were observed from naive through CM, EM and EMRA. TCR abundance followed a power law with an exponent that was different for naive and memory subsets but consistent across the three individuals. RNA-based TCR counts may be influenced by expression changes linked to T cell activation and differentiation. After error correction, only a single occurrence was seen for over 85% of naive TCR sequences, so much steeper abundance distributions were produced than in memory subsets. Single alpha or beta chain sequences, rather than paired alpha/beta receptors, were used to define clonotypes.

Libraries were made using UMI-ligation and nested PCR. The beta constant-region primer consisted of an equimolar mixture of two oligonucleotides that together covered TRBC1 and TRBC2. The ligated cDNA went through four rounds of PCR with nested alpha and beta constant-region primers together with the SP2 primer. A single-stranded oligonucleotide bearing the SP2 primer plus a 12-nucleotide UMI was ligated onto the 3' end of the cDNA by T4 RNA ligase 1. The ligation reaction was incubated at 16°C for roughly 19-24 hours. PCR2 was usually performed as a SYBR Green qPCR and halted at a preset threshold so that over-amplification would not occur. Every purification after the first one was done using Agencourt AMPure XP magnetic beads. Library amounts were measured by Qubit and library quality was assessed on a TapeStation, where the main peak was expected at around 650 bp. Pooled libraries were sequenced on an Illumina MiSeq with v2 2x251 paired-end kits, typically giving about 0.85-2.3 million reads per sample. Libraries were pooled at around 4 nM per sample, and about 4.5-7% PhiX was added to improve cluster recognition. The original pipeline was this. FASTQ reads processed by Demultiplexor were assigned V and J genes by Decombinator through tag matching that tolerated a single base-pair mismatch. UMIs were used by Collapsinator to correct both sequencing errors and frequency errors arising from PCR heterogeneity. CDR3Translator translated TCRs and extracted CDR3s from the conserved cysteine to the FGXG phenylalanine, flagging non-productive sequences. Gini, Shannon entropy and inverse Simpson indices were calculated on repertoires subsampled to equal numbers of UMI-defined TCRs. Power-law fits to clonotype abundance distributions were performed by maximum likelihood within the linear range. When run on a single naive CD8 sample, MIGEC and the pipeline yielded similar UMI counts, similar unique TCR numbers and similar clonal distributions. In one analysis, naive TCRs also found in any memory subset of the same donor were removed from the naive repertoire. Repertoires were searched for around 7,300 CMV-associated CDR3 sequences compiled from VDJdb and a published dataset. TCRdb reanalyzed the raw reads on its own, using fastp at Q25 for trimming and MiXCR for clone calling, and kept in-frame beta chains. Identical CDR3 proteins give one entry, which carries the most common genes and DNA. The V and J calls shown here were made by TCRdb, not taken from the authors' results. A total of roughly 80,000 distinct CDR3 sequences appear in this sample, approximately 9.2% of them only once. The top ten constitute 1.2% of the sample.

From the second PCR step onward, the TCR alpha chain libraries and the TCR beta chain libraries were amplified separately. Donor CMV status was determined by IFNgamma production from CD4+ T cells after overnight stimulation of fresh PBMCs with CMV viral lysate. CD4 T cells were positively selected using Miltenyi beads, after which CD8 T cells were positively selected from the CD4-negative fraction. Cells stained for CD3, CD4, CD8, CD45RA, CD27 and a live/dead dye were sorted on a BD Aria II into four subsets by CD45RA and CD27. A few healthy volunteers provided blood, and each donor's sample was split into CD4 and CD8 T cells and then further divided into four differentiation subsets. Around 120 ml of peripheral blood was drawn per donor, and PBMC were isolated by Ficoll-Paque PLUS density-gradient centrifugation. Sorted cells were lysed in RLT buffer, and RNA was extracted with a Qiagen RNeasy kit and stored at -80°C.

The sequencing input was naive CD8+ T cells from blood. In light of the paper, this sample's cell subset or site label describes: naive T cells, CD45RA high CD27+. The sequence derives from a human donor in good health. Recombination joined TRBV20-1 with TRBJ2-7, and 10 junctional nucleotides match TRBD1. The bases read TGCAGTGCTGGAGGACAGGGGGTGCCCTACGAGCAGTACTTC. This codes for CSAGGQGVPYEQYF.